The rows below give T cell receptor beta chains drawn from one sample of a study of a mutant IDH1 vaccine in newly diagnosed glioma. TCRdb's table, derived via immunoSEQ multiplex PCR, lists solely in-frame clones and lacks some. The sample has more than 80,000 clones, roughly four fifths seen once; the top ten hold 7% to 9%. Sequenced here: PBMCs, sampled from a glioma patient treated with radiotherapy, temozolomide or both. All receptors derive from a woman aged 45-60 years with glioma. Both conserved end residues are part of each CDR3. D genes are given only for firm matches. Part of the rows lack a size; the others show once, few, many or a class for expanded clones.

j_call,d_call,v_call,clone_size,cdr3_nt,cdr3_aa
TRBJ1-1,.,TRBV7-2,.,TGTGCCAGCAGCTTAGACAGGATTAACACTGAAGCTTTCTTT,CASSLDRINTEAFF
TRBJ1-5,.,TRBV9,.,TGTGCCAGCAGCGTAGCGCCGGACCAGCCCCAGCATTTT,CASSVAPDQPQHF
TRBJ2-3,.,TRBV7-9,.,TGTGCCAGCAGCTTAGTGGATACGCAGTATTTT,CASSLVDTQYF
TRBJ2-2,TRBD1,TRBV6-6,once,TGTGCCAGCAGTATGGGACAGGGGGCCACCGGGGAGCTGTTTTTT,CASSMGQGATGELFF
TRBJ2-3,.,TRBV29-1,.,TGCAGCGTTGATCTGATGGCAGATACGCAGTATTTT,CSVDLMADTQYF
TRBJ1-3,TRBD1,TRBV9,.,TGTGCCAGCAGCGTAGATATGGGACAGGGGAGGTCGGGAAACACCATATATTTT,CASSVDMGQGRSGNTIYF
TRBJ1-1,.,TRBV19,few,TGTGCCAGTACCAACACAGGGATGGAAGCTTTCTTT,CASTNTGMEAFF
TRBJ1-1,.,TRBV19,few,TGTGCCAGTACCGGTGAAATCTCAGCTTTCTTT,CASTGEISAFF
TRBJ1-3,TRBD1,TRBV6-5,.,TGTGCCAGCAGTTACGGGACAGGGACCTCTGGAAACACCATATATTTT,CASSYGTGTSGNTIYF
TRBJ1-5,.,TRBV6-1,.,TGTGCCAGCAGTGAAACGGTACCTATTGCCAATCAGCCCCAGCATTTT,CASSETVPIANQPQHF
TRBJ2-3,.,TRBV4-3,.,TGCGCCAGCAGCCTCGCCGGGCGGACAGATACGCAGTATTTT,CASSLAGRTDTQYF
TRBJ1-3,.,TRBV6-6,.,TGTGCCAGCAGTTACCTCCTCTCTGGAAACACCATATATTTT,CASSYLLSGNTIYF
TRBJ2-7,.,TRBV4-1,.,TGCGCCAGCAGCCAAGCCACGGTGGGTGACGAGCAGTACTTC,CASSQATVGDEQYF
TRBJ2-5,.,TRBV4-1,.,TGCGCCAGCAGCCAAGCTGGGGCGACTAGGGAGACCCAGTACTTC,CASSQAGATRETQYF
TRBJ2-7,.,TRBV5-4,.,TGTGCCAGCAGCTGGGGACCCCTCGGCGAGCAGTACTTC,CASSWGPLGEQYF
TRBJ1-2,.,TRBV7-2,.,TGTGCCAGCAGCAAAGACGGGGGCGAGGTTGGCTACACCTTC,CASSKDGGEVGYTF
TRBJ2-1,TRBD2,TRBV7-3,.,TGTGCCAGCAGCCAAACTAGCGGGGCGCACAATGAGCAGTTCTTC,CASSQTSGAHNEQFF
TRBJ1-1,.,TRBV7-8,once,TGTGCCAGCAGCTGGTCAGGACGGGTAAACACTGAAGCTTTCTTT,CASSWSGRVNTEAFF
TRBJ1-1,.,TRBV4-1,.,TGCGCCAGCAGCCAGTTTCTGGGCACTAATGAAGCTTTCTTT,CASSQFLGTNEAFF
TRBJ2-3,.,TRBV9,.,TGTGCCAGCAGCGTAGGTGGGGGGCCATACGCAGATACGCAGTATTTT,CASSVGGGPYADTQYF
TRBJ2-7,TRBD2,TRBV7-8,.,TGTGCCAGCAGCTTCCCTAGCGGGGGACCTTCGCGGGAGCAGTACTTC,CASSFPSGGPSREQYF
TRBJ1-5,.,TRBV6-6,.,TGTGCCAGCAGTTACTCGTCGGGGGCGAATCAGCCCCAGCATTTT,CASSYSSGANQPQHF
TRBJ2-7,.,TRBV6-5,.,TGTGCCAGCAGTTACTCTTACCGCGGCGAGCAGTACTTC,CASSYSYRGEQYF
TRBJ1-5,.,TRBV4-3,.,TGCGCCAGCAGCCAAGGGGGGGGGCCCCAGCATTTT,CASSQGGGPQHF